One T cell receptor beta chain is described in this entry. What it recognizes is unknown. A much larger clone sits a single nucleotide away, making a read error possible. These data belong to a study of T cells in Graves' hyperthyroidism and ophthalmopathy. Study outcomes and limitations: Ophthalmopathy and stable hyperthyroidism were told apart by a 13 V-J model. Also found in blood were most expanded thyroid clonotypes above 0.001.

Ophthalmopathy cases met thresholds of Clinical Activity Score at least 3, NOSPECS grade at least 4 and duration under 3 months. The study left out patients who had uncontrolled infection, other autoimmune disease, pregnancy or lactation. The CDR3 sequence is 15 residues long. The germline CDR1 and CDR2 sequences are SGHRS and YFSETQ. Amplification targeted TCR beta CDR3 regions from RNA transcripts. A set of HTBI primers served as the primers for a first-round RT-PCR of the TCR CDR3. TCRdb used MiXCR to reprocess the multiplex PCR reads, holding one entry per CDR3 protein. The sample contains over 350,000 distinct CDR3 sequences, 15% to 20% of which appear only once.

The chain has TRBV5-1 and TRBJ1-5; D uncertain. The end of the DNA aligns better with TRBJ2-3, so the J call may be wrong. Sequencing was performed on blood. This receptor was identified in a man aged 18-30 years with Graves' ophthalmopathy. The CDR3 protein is CASSLSEDQHQPQYF. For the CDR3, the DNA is TGCGCCAGCAGCTTGAGTGAGGACCAACATCAGCCCCAGTATTTT.